This is a list of T cell receptor beta chains from one sample in a study of T cell responses to AZD1222 COVID-19 vaccine. Measured with immunoSEQ multiplex PCR; TCRdb has only the in-frame clones, and not every one. Of 150,000 or so clones detected, 90% to 95% appear once; the ten largest clones hold 1% to 1.5%. Specimen: peripheral blood, collected 28 days after the second AZD1222 dose. Receptors originate from an adult who received the AZD1222 COVID-19 vaccine. Each CDR3 is given with its conserved first and last residue. The D gene is left open where the match is weak. Size is stated for part of the rows, as once, few or many counts, or as a class when the clone is expanded.

j_gene | abundance | v_gene | d_gene | CDR3aa | CDR3nt
TRBJ2-2 | - | TRBV19 | TRBD1 | CASSPRTGVNTGELFF | TGTGCCAGTAGTCCACGGACAGGGGTCAACACCGGGGAGCTGTTTTTT
TRBJ2-3 | - | TRBV9 | TRBD2 | CASTLAASTDTQYF | TGTGCCAGCACTCTAGCGGCGTCCACAGATACGCAGTATTTT
TRBJ2-1 | once | TRBV4-1 | TRBD2 | CASTPGGGSSYNEQFF | TGCGCCAGCACCCCGGGCGGCGGGAGCTCCTACAATGAGCAGTTCTTC
TRBJ2-7 | - | TRBV7-2 | TRBD1 | CASSLGTGVYEQYF | TGTGCCAGCAGCTTGGGGACAGGGGTTTACGAGCAGTACTTC
TRBJ1-2 | - | TRBV10-3 | TRBD1 | CAIRMDRESDGYTF | TGTGCCATCAGGATGGACAGGGAATCTGATGGCTACACCTTC
TRBJ1-1 | - | TRBV18 | TRBD1 | CASSPALRGPMNTEAFF | TGTGCCAGCTCACCGGCCCTTAGGGGGCCGATGAACACTGAAGCTTTCTTT
TRBJ1-3 | - | TRBV19 | - | CASSIFGETGNTIYF | TGTGCCAGTAGTATATTTGGGGAAACAGGCAACACCATATATTTT
TRBJ2-2 | - | TRBV9 | TRBD2 | CASSVELAGVRNTGELFF | TGTGCCAGCAGCGTAGAACTAGCGGGAGTTAGGAACACCGGGGAGCTGTTTTTT
TRBJ1-1 | few | TRBV3-1/TRBV3-2 | - | CASSQPGNTEAFF | TGTGCCAGCAGCCAACCGGGGAACACTGAAGCTTTCTTT
TRBJ2-1 | - | TRBV27 | TRBD2 | CASSHSGVRYNEQFF | TGTGCCAGCAGCCATAGCGGGGTTCGCTACAATGAGCAGTTCTTC
TRBJ1-5 | - | TRBV2 | - | CASSEQGSPQHF | TGTGCCAGCAGCGAACAGGGATCGCCCCAGCATTTT
TRBJ1-3 | - | TRBV5-5 | TRBD1 | CASSYMTGVVGNTIYF | TGTGCCAGCAGCTACATGACAGGGGTGGTTGGAAACACCATATATTTT
TRBJ1-1 | - | TRBV6-2/TRBV6-3 | - | CASSLAGLDEAFF | TGTGCCAGCAGCCTAGCGGGGCTTGATGAAGCTTTCTTT
TRBJ2-2 | - | TRBV7-3 | - | CASSLSPSTGELFF | TGTGCCAGCAGCTTGTCCCCGTCGACCGGGGAGCTGTTTTTT
TRBJ1-5 | - | TRBV7-2 | - | CASSAQPAGDYQPQHF | TGTGCCAGCAGCGCACAGCCGGCGGGGGACTATCAGCCCCAGCATTTT
TRBJ1-1 | - | TRBV4-2 | - | CASSLRGADTEAFF | TGTGCCAGCAGCCTTAGGGGTGCAGACACTGAAGCTTTCTTT
TRBJ2-1 | - | TRBV13 | TRBD2 | CASSYSSGNPYNEQFF | TGTGCCAGCAGCTACTCTAGCGGGAACCCCTACAATGAGCAGTTCTTC
TRBJ2-7 | once | TRBV21-1 | - | CASSKRGRGPEQYF | TGTGCCAGCAGCAAAAGGGGACGTGGCCCCGAGCAGTACTTC
TRBJ1-3 | - | TRBV5-1 | TRBD1 | CASSVGQGSGNTIYF | TGCGCCAGCAGCGTGGGACAGGGCTCTGGAAACACCATATATTTT
TRBJ2-3 | - | TRBV5-1 | - | CASSSASGADTQYF | TGCGCCAGCAGCTCGGCTTCAGGGGCAGATACGCAGTATTTT
TRBJ2-6 | once | TRBV13 | TRBD1 | CASSLLRDRSSGANVLTF | TGTGCCAGCAGCCTCCTTCGGGACAGAAGCTCTGGGGCCAACGTCCTGACTTTC
TRBJ2-3 | - | TRBV24-1 | TRBD2 | CATSDAGGPGDTQYF | TGTGCCACCAGTGATGCGGGGGGGCCAGGAGATACGCAGTATTTT
TRBJ1-1 | many | TRBV29-1 | - | CSADRTANTEAFF | TGCAGCGCGGACCGGACGGCGAACACTGAAGCTTTCTTT
TRBJ1-3 | - | TRBV21-1 | - | CASSHGASHSGNTIYF | TGTGCCAGCAGCCACGGGGCATCTCACTCTGGAAACACCATATATTTT
TRBJ2-2 | - | TRBV7-3 | - | CASSSIPYNGGKNTGELFF | TGTGCCAGCAGCTCAATTCCATACAACGGCGGGAAGAACACCGGGGAGCTGTTTTTT
TRBJ2-1 | - | TRBV6-5 | TRBD1 | CASSPGTGVNEQFF | TGTGCCAGCAGCCCCGGGACAGGAGTCAATGAGCAGTTCTTC
TRBJ2-3 | - | TRBV7-3 | TRBD2 | CASSLLAGTTDTQYF | TGTGCCAGCAGCTTACTAGCGGGAACGACAGATACGCAGTATTTT
TRBJ1-1 | - | TRBV7-3 | TRBD1 | CASSSRGADEAFF | TGTGCCAGCAGCTCCAGGGGGGCGGATGAAGCTTTCTTT
TRBJ2-7 | - | TRBV5-6 | - | CASSSGTVPYEQYF | TGTGCCAGCAGTTCCGGGACGGTCCCCTACGAGCAGTACTTC
TRBJ1-1 | - | TRBV27 | - | CASGWNTEAFF | TGTGCCAGCGGATGGAACACTGAAGCTTTCTTT
TRBJ1-3 | - | TRBV15 | - | CATSRVGGEAVGNTIYF | TGTGCCACCAGCAGGGTGGGTGGAGAGGCAGTGGGAAACACCATATATTTT
TRBJ1-5 | - | TRBV4-1 | - | CASSQVGGSQPQHF | TGCGCCAGCAGCCAAGTTGGAGGCAGTCAGCCCCAGCATTTT
TRBJ2-6 | - | TRBV4-2 | - | CASSNTGSGANVLTF | TGTGCCAGCAGCAACACAGGGTCCGGGGCCAACGTCCTGACTTTC
TRBJ2-3 | few | TRBV2 | - | CASIRLTSTDTQYF | TGTGCCAGCATTCGCCTAACTAGCACAGATACGCAGTATTTT
TRBJ1-2 | - | TRBV12-3/TRBV12-4 | - | CASSFRRGYTF | TGTGCCAGCAGTTTCCGCAGAGGCTACACCTTC
TRBJ2-3 | - | TRBV5-1 | - | CASSWTGDYTDTQYF | TGCGCCAGCAGCTGGACGGGGGATTACACAGATACGCAGTATTTT